Listed here is a single T cell receptor (beta chain). This sample is drawn from a study of T-cell reconstitution after alpha-beta-depleted transplantation in children. This CDR3 contains 15 residues. Per the germline V gene, CDR1 is SQVTM and CDR2 is ANQGSEA. V was clipped by 3 bases and J by 1 base; unmatched bases: 8. TCRbeta library construction was performed incorporating unique molecular identifiers. TCRdb reanalysed the PCR reads using MiXCR and keeps one entry per CDR3 protein. The table includes under 450,000 distinct CDR3 sequences, around 15% detected once. The chain links TRBV29-1 to TRBJ2-5; the match to TRBD2 covers 7 bases. This specimen consisted of PBMCs, mostly from graft donor cells, obtained 360 days after TCRalphabeta/CD19-depleted stem cell transplant. The TCR comes from a boy in the first two years of life who had a stem cell transplant for Wiskott-Aldrich syndrome, so the T cells may come from the graft donor. Here the CDR3 reads CSVERGKASQETQYF. In nucleotides, the CDR3 is TGCAGCGTTGAGCGGGGGAAGGCATCCCAAGAGACCCAGTACTTC.